The 2 T cell receptor beta chains below come from one sample, sequenced in a study of cytomegalovirus exposure and HLA in healthy donors. PCR employed 60 Vbeta and 13 Jbeta primers. Some clones are missing from TCRdb's copy, which holds only in-frame ones; the method was immunoSEQ multiplex PCR. Of more than 85,000 clones listed, roughly 75% are singletons. The sequencing sample was made of PBMCs. These receptors were collected from a male donor in good health and CMV-seropositive.

The chain carries TRBV12-5 and TRBJ2-5; no clear D. CDR1 is LGHNT, CDR2 FRNRAP, per germline. There are 13 residues in the CDR3. The V end lost 6 bases, the J end lost 6 bases, and 14 bases lay between the germline ends. CDR3: CASGRGTSKTQYF. As DNA, the CDR3 is TGTGCTAGTGGCCGAGGTACCTCGAAGACCCAGTACTTC.

This clone was detected a few times. The V and J genes are TRBV19 and TRBJ1-5; D unclear. V was cut by 1 base and J by 6 bases, with 10 bases left in between. Per germline, CDR1 LNHDA and CDR2 SQIVND (reference sequence). The CDR3 contains 14 residues. The CDR3 sequence: CASSIVAGFQPQHF. Here the CDR3 DNA reads TGTGCCAGTAGTATAGTGGCCGGGTTTCAGCCCCAGCATTTT.